These T cell receptor beta chains were read from a single sample in a study of CD8+CD57+ T cells in acquired aplastic anemia. TCRdb re-called the reads with MiXCR, one entry per CDR3 protein. Counted here are fewer than 200,000 distinct CDR3 sequences, approximately 48% occurring once; the ten biggest clones make up about 1.8%. The sequencing sample was made of sorted CD4+, CD8+, or CD8+CD57+ T cells (not recorded which) from PBMCs. The receptors derive from a human donor with aplastic anemia. The conserved cysteine and the conserved F or W are not part of the CDR3 here. D genes are given only for firm matches.

v_call	cdr3_length	j_call	d_call	cdr3_aa
TRBV6-2/TRBV6-3	9	TRBJ1-1	.	ASSQGDVAF
TRBV10-2	12	TRBJ1-1	.	ASSRNRPNTEAF
TRBV19	13	TRBJ1-2	TRBD1	ASSIDSNRGYGYT
TRBV11-2	14	TRBJ1-1	TRBD1	ASRGGQGPRTTEAF
TRBV2	11	TRBJ1-2	TRBD1	ATRTGLEYGYT
TRBV19	13	TRBJ2-7	TRBD1	ASSSPGQGSYEQY
TRBV24-1	11	TRBJ2-7	.	ATSEGLRDSQY
TRBV4-3	13	TRBJ1-6	.	AGSQDGRANSPLH
TRBV6-4	11	TRBJ2-5	TRBD1	ASSRDREETQY
TRBV19	12	TRBJ2-4	TRBD1	ASRLNRGKNIQY
TRBV4-3	13	TRBJ1-5	.	ASSQEAVANQPRH
TRBV5-1	14	TRBJ1-1	.	ASSLGGGWTPTEAF
TRBV20-1	10	TRBJ2-1	.	SASMGLNEQF
TRBV5-8	15	TRBJ2-1	TRBD2	ASSLRELAGSYNEQF
TRBV7-3	13	TRBJ2-7	.	ASSALAGSSYEQY
TRBV2	13	TRBJ1-3	.	ASSEFRARGNTIY
TRBV29-1	11	TRBJ2-7	.	SVGVGGTYEQY
TRBV2	10	TRBJ2-2	.	ATERVTGELF
TRBV12-3/TRBV12-4	13	TRBJ1-1	.	ASSYHRDMNTEAF
TRBV19	11	TRBJ1-5	TRBD1	ASRWTGGTLQH
TRBV29-1	6	TRBJ1-1	.	SVDVAF
TRBV10-3	9	TRBJ2-5	.	AIRARETQY
TRBV19	12	TRBJ1-5	.	ASRATGFHQPQH
TRBV20-1	12	TRBJ1-1	TRBD1	SAPGQPANTEAF
TRBV5-8	11	TRBJ1-6	.	ASRPGQYSPLH
TRBV20-1	13	TRBJ1-5	TRBD1	SAPRQGGGSQPQH
TRBV24-1	11	TRBJ2-2	.	ATSDEVTGELF
TRBV15	13	TRBJ2-7	.	ATSRGGGKVSEQY
TRBV13	11	TRBJ2-5	.	ASSLDPRETQY
TRBV20-1	13	TRBJ1-2	TRBD1	SARDLGQGIYGYT
TRBV25-1	12	TRBJ2-4	.	ASSEGRGKNIQY
TRBV20-1	9	TRBJ1-2	.	SVRGPQGHL
TRBV12-5	12	TRBJ2-5	.	ASGSTRQAGTQY
TRBV20-1	14	TRBJ2-2	TRBD2	SARDLLAMNTGELL
TRBV19	8	TRBJ2-2	TRBD1	ASTPGGLF
TRBV19	10	TRBJ2-5	.	ASRQSGETQY
TRBV9	13	TRBJ1-6	TRBD1	ASSETGGGESPLH
TRBV7-3	11	TRBJ2-7	TRBD2	ASSMTSGGEQY
TRBV10-3	11	TRBJ2-1	.	AISETGEYEQF
TRBV10-3	11	TRBJ2-7	.	AISSDGPYEQY
TRBV10-2	12	TRBJ2-7	.	ASSVTALGDEQY
TRBV7-6	12	TRBJ2-7	.	ASSLGGSTYEQY